Below are 11 T cell receptor beta chains sequenced from a single sample in a study of blood T cell repertoires in COVID-19. Assay: immunoSEQ multiplex PCR; the TCRdb copy retains only in-frame clones and omits some. The sample yields fewer than 35,000 clones, approximately 80% seen once. The specimen was peripheral blood. The source is an elderly man with active or convalescent COVID-19.

The chain carries TRBV2 and TRBJ1-2; D is ambiguous. This CDR3 spans 13 amino acids. V was clipped by 2 bases and J by 2 bases, with 6 bases between them. CDR1 is SNHLY and CDR2 is FYNNEI in the germline V gene. CDR3 sequence: CASSEYRNYGYTF. The CDR3 DNA is TGTGCCAGCAGTGAATACAGAAACTATGGCTACACCTTC.

The V gene is TRBV27, the J gene TRBJ2-7, with D possibly being TRBD1 (6 bases). The germline CDR1 and CDR2 sequences are MNHEY and SMNVEV (reference sequence). The CDR3 sequence is 13 residues long. Trimming took off 5 bases at V and 4 bases at J, with 12 bases between the two ends. The CDR3 DNA reads as TGTGCCAGCAGTCCGTGGGACAATTACGAGCAGTACTTC. It yields the protein CASSPWDNYEQYF.

The chain joins TRBV12-3 or TRBV12-4 to TRBJ2-1; TRBD1 matches at 9 bases. Germline trimming cut 5 bases from V and 8 bases from J; bases unmatched to any gene: 4. The CDR3 has 13 amino acids. The DNA for the CDR3 is TGTGCCAGCAGTGTTGACAGGGGGGATGAGCAGTTCTTC. Its protein product is CASSVDRGDEQFF.

For the CDR3, the DNA is TGTGCCAGCAGCTATCAGGGGAGATTGGGCAATGAGCAGTTCTTC. Amino acid sequence: CASSYQGRLGNEQFF. V usage is TRBV5-5 and J usage is TRBJ2-1; D perhaps matches TRBD1 (6 bases). This CDR3 has 15 amino acids. V dropped 3 bases and J dropped 6 bases, with 16 bases sitting between them. Germline V gene sequence: CDR1 SGHKS, CDR2 YYEKEE (reference sequence).

The V and J genes are TRBV12-3 or TRBV12-4 and TRBJ1-2; tentative D call: TRBD1 (5 bases). V was pared by 5 bases and J by 12 bases, with 19 bases between. The CDR3 runs to 13 residues. The CDR3 DNA follows: TGTGCCAGCAGTCCCGGCGGGGCAATTCCCCACACCTTC. Its protein is CASSPGGAIPHTF.

This chain connects TRBV11-2 to TRBJ2-5, with D possibly matching TRBD2 (7 bases). Trimming removed 2 bases at V and 3 bases at J, with 13 bases between. The germline V gene has CDR1 SGHAT and CDR2 FQNNGV. The CDR3 length is 15 residues. CDR3 residues: CASSLRGGDEETQYF. The CDR3 nucleotides are TGTGCCAGCAGCTTAAGGGGGGGCGACGAAGAGACCCAGTACTTC.

This chain connects TRBV19 to TRBJ1-1; 9 bases agree with TRBD1. The CDR3 has 16 amino acids. Germline V gene sequence: CDR1 LNHDA, CDR2 SQIVND (reference sequence). CDR3 nucleotides: TGTGCGAGTTCCGACCCGGGACAGGGTACCGGTTCGGGAGCTTTCTTT. Amino acid sequence: CASSDPGQGTGSGAFF.

This clone was observed a handful of times. The chain recombines TRBV5-4 with TRBJ2-3, with 8 nucleotides matching TRBD2. V was pared by 1 base and J by 0 bases, with 7 bases of the junction left unmatched. Germline V lookup: CDR1 SGHNT, CDR2 YYREEE (reference sequence). The CDR3 covers 17 residues. The CDR3 nucleotides read TGTGCCAGCAGCTTGTACGGGAGGGCCTCTAGCACAGATACGCAGTATTTT. Encoded protein: CASSLYGRASSTDTQYF.

This clone was counted between two and nine times. The genes are TRBV7-9 and TRBJ2-2; D might be TRBD2 (6 bases). V was pared by 2 bases and J by 1 base, with 8 bases between. The CDR3 totals 15 residues. Germline CDR1 SEHNR, CDR2 FQNEAQ (reference sequence). The CDR3 protein is CASSLRRGNTGELFF. DNA for the CDR3: TGTGCCAGCAGCTTACGGCGGGGGAACACCGGGGAGCTGTTTTTT.

The rearrangement joins TRBV7-8 to TRBJ2-7; no reliable D call. Germline loops: CDR1 SGHVS, CDR2 FQNEAQ. The ends were cut back, 6 bases at V and 2 bases at J, with 14 bases in the middle. This CDR3 contains 14 residues. CDR3 bases: TGTGCCAGCAGGCATTTAGAGGTCGCCTACGAGCAGTACTTC. It yields the protein CASRHLEVAYEQYF.

The chain carries TRBV11-2 and TRBJ2-2; 9 nucleotides align to TRBD2. Germline CDR1 and CDR2: SGHAT and FQNNGV. The CDR3 length is 16 residues. V shed 4 bases and J 9 bases; nucleotides not matched to a gene: 12. This CDR3 reads CASSSTSGQSTRELFF. DNA of the CDR3: TGTGCCAGCAGCTCAACTAGCGGGCAAAGTACCAGGGAGCTGTTTTTT.